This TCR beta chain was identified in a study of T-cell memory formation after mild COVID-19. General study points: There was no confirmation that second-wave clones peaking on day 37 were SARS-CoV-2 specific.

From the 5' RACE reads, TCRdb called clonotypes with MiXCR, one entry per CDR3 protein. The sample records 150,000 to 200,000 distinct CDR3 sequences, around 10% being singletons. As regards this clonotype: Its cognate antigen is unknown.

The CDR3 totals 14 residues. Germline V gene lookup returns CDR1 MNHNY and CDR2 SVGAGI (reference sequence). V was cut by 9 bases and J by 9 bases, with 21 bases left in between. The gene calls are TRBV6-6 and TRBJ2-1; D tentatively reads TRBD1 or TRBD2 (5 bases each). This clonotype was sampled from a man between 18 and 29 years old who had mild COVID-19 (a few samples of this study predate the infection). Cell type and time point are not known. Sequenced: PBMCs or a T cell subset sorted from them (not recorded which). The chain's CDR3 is CARRGNSVEVEQFF. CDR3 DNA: TGTGCCAGGAGGGGCAATAGCGTTGAGGTTGAGCAGTTCTTC.